Listed below are T cell receptor beta chains from one sample, sequenced in a study of blood T cell repertoires in COVID-19. Sequencing used immunoSEQ multiplex PCR; TCRdb keeps in-frame clones, though not all of them. The data hold about 57,000 clones, with 75% to 95% observed a single time. Sequenced material: peripheral blood. These receptors were obtained from a man between 60 and 75 years old with acute or convalescent COVID-19. CDR3s include the opening cysteine and the closing phenylalanine or tryptophan. Clone size is stated in some rows and not others, as once, few, many or a class when expanded.

TRBJ1-4 | NA | TRBV18 | CASSQLRNEKLFF
TRBJ1-2 | once | TRBV10-3 | CAISEDRGGGYTF
TRBJ2-5 | NA | TRBV5-4 | CASSLVQLETQYF
TRBJ1-3 | once | TRBV7-2 | CASSLESGSGNTIYF
TRBJ2-7 | NA | TRBV5-5 | CASSLEGTVSYEQYF
TRBJ1-5 | NA | TRBV5-1 | CASSQQGDSNQPQHF
TRBJ2-7 | NA | TRBV11-1 | CASSLAGQHDRSYEQYF
TRBJ2-1 | NA | TRBV4-2 | CASSQDRGYNEQFF
TRBJ2-2 | NA | TRBV27 | CASSPQGQGPRGELFF
TRBJ1-5 | NA | TRBV29-1 | CSVGGGQNQPQHF
TRBJ2-2 | few | TRBV7-2 | CASSPAGGFGELFF
TRBJ1-5 | NA | TRBV7-2 | CASSLVGVRNQPQHF
TRBJ1-3 | NA | TRBV19 | CASSMVQTSSGNTIYF
TRBJ1-2 | NA | TRBV28 | CASSFRGFNYGYTF
TRBJ2-1 | NA | TRBV13 | CASSLEGTRSYNEQFF
TRBJ2-7 | NA | TRBV27 | CASSLSGTGAYEQYF
TRBJ2-3 | once | TRBV29-1 | CSGKREGLVDTQYF
TRBJ2-7 | NA | TRBV25-1 | CASSRTDYEQYF
TRBJ2-7 | NA | TRBV6-2/TRBV6-3 | CASSFINGQSTTFSYEQYF
TRBJ1-1 | NA | TRBV11-2 | CASSSIQGPMNTEAFF
TRBJ1-2 | NA | TRBV24-1 | CATSDPQGQGTDGYTF
TRBJ2-2 | NA | TRBV7-3 | CASSPRQGSAGELFF
TRBJ2-2 | NA | TRBV4-3 | CASSRSSVGTGELFF
TRBJ2-2 | NA | TRBV6-1 | CASSSSRNTGELFF
TRBJ2-1 | NA | TRBV11-1 | CASSPNTISYNEQFF
TRBJ2-7 | NA | TRBV6-2/TRBV6-3 | CASSSSRRRPISWYEQYF
TRBJ2-1 | NA | TRBV7-9 | CASSLVTSRNEQFF
TRBJ1-5 | few | TRBV5-8 | CASSFRDQPQHF
TRBJ1-4 | NA | TRBV6-5 | CASTRSVREKLFF
TRBJ1-1 | NA | TRBV6-5 | CASSYSPGGTEAFF
TRBJ1-2 | NA | TRBV7-9 | CASSFGTGGYGYTF
TRBJ2-1 | NA | TRBV5-1 | CASSLAGTGTDEQFF
TRBJ2-7 | NA | TRBV2 | CASSERVNSYEQYF
TRBJ2-1 | NA | TRBV5-4 | CASSLFSLGEQFF
TRBJ2-1 | NA | TRBV20-1 | CSEGSGDEQFF
TRBJ1-1 | NA | TRBV11-3 | CASSLDRGAEAFF
TRBJ1-2 | NA | TRBV9 | CASSASARPYGYTF
TRBJ2-3 | once | TRBV30 | CAWGGTSGSSSTDTQYF
TRBJ2-1 | NA | TRBV9 | CASSVDGGLHNEQFF
TRBJ1-5 | NA | TRBV7-8 | CASSRTGGAGYQPQHF
TRBJ1-1 | NA | TRBV5-1 | CASSLGSMNTEAFF
TRBJ2-5 | NA | TRBV6-1 | CASSDGLAVTGGKYF
TRBJ1-1 | NA | TRBV28 | CASSLGRGEAFF
TRBJ2-1 | NA | TRBV28 | CASSFPALSSYNEQFF
TRBJ1-6 | few | TRBV28 | CASSLRENSPLHF
TRBJ1-4 | NA | TRBV28 | CASSPPRGEGVEKLFF
TRBJ1-4 | NA | TRBV28 | CASSDRGREKLFF
TRBJ1-2 | NA | TRBV9 | CASSRGQGNYGYTF
TRBJ1-2 | NA | TRBV7-9 | CASSQNTAHYGYTF
TRBJ2-1 | NA | TRBV7-2 | CASSLAGGPYNEQFF
TRBJ1-4 | NA | TRBV5-1 | CASSLQTNEKLFF
TRBJ2-5 | NA | TRBV28 | CASRETGPRGTQYF
TRBJ1-1 | NA | TRBV5-6 | CASSKPGTGSANTEAFF
TRBJ2-1 | NA | TRBV2 | CASRTWDTDLNEQFF
TRBJ2-3 | NA | TRBV7-3 | CASSPDRGKTDTQYF
TRBJ1-1 | NA | TRBV5-1 | CASSWDSHTEAFF
TRBJ2-1 | NA | TRBV19 | CASSPGTYRNEQFF